Listed below are T cell receptor beta chains from one sample, sequenced in a study of PD-L1 blockade in urothelial cancer. The repertoire was sequenced with immunoSEQ multiplex PCR; TCRdb's copy has only in-frame clones and lacks some. Here the sample spans some 110,000 clones, around 89% being singletons. Here the sequenced sample was PBMCs, taken around atezolizumab (anti-PD-L1) treatment. These receptors all come from a man in his 60s with urothelial cancer. Each CDR3 is given with its conserved first and last residue. The D gene is left open where the match is weak. Some rows mark clone size as missing; the rest say once, few, many or name a class of expanded clone.

>NA|TRBD1|TRBV7-2|12|TRBJ2-7
TGTGCCAGTGGACAGGCCTCCTACGAGCAGTACTTC
CASGQASYEQYF
>NA|TRBD1|TRBV11-2|16|TRBJ2-3
TGTGCCAGCAGCCAAAACAGGGGGCTGGTAGATGATACGCAGTATTTT
CASSQNRGLVDDTQYF
>NA|NA|TRBV9|15|TRBJ2-7
TGTGCCAGCAGCCCTTCGGGAGCAGTCTCCTACGAGCAGTACTTC
CASSPSGAVSYEQYF
>NA|NA|TRBV23-1|15|TRBJ2-6
TGCGCCAGCAGTCAATCATGCGGCAGGGCCAACGTCCTGACTTTC
CASSQSCGRANVLTF
>NA|NA|TRBV5-1|14|TRBJ2-3
TGCGCCAGCAGCTTGCAGGGTTCGGCAGATACGCAGTATTTT
CASSLQGSADTQYF
>NA|NA|TRBV29-1|12|TRBJ1-2
TGCAGCGTTGCCCCAACAGACTATGGCTACACCTTC
CSVAPTDYGYTF
>NA|NA|TRBV29-1|13|TRBJ2-7
TGCAGCGTTGAAGTCAGCGGAGTCGACGAGCAGTACTTC
CSVEVSGVDEQYF
>NA|NA|TRBV6-4|15|TRBJ1-5
TGTGCCAGCCGACCCCCAGGGGATAGCAATCAGCCCCAGCATTTT
CASRPPGDSNQPQHF
>NA|TRBD1|TRBV6-5|14|TRBJ2-7
TGTGCCAGCAGTTACGAAGGACAGGGCCACGAGCAGTACTTC
CASSYEGQGHEQYF
>once|TRBD1|TRBV6-1|14|TRBJ2-7
TGTGCCATTAAGTGGACAGGGCTTACCTACGAGCAGTACTTC
CAIKWTGLTYEQYF
>NA|TRBD1|TRBV19|18|TRBJ1-3
TGTGCCAGTAGTATACCCCGGACAGGGCTCCTCTCTGGAAACACCATATATTTT
CASSIPRTGLLSGNTIYF
>NA|TRBD2|TRBV10-1|15|TRBJ2-1
TGCGCCAGCAGTGAAGGTAGCGGGAGATACAATGAGCAGTTCTTC
CASSEGSGRYNEQFF
>NA|NA|TRBV28|12|TRBJ2-7
TGTGCCAGCATCTCCCCAGGTAGCGAGCAGTACTTC
CASISPGSEQYF
>NA|NA|TRBV6-5|14|TRBJ1-5
TGTGCCAGCAGTTACTCTTCCGGCAATCAGCCCCAGCATTTT
CASSYSSGNQPQHF
>NA|TRBD2|TRBV7-9|15|TRBJ2-7
TGTGCCAGCAGCCCCTTAGCGGGAGGTACCTACGAGCAGTACTTC
CASSPLAGGTYEQYF
>NA|NA|TRBV19|14|TRBJ2-4
TGTGCCAGTGGGGACTTTCTAGCCAAAAACATTCAGTACTTC
CASGDFLAKNIQYF
>NA|TRBD2|TRBV6-5|14|TRBJ2-7
TGTGCCAGCAGTACCGTTGCGGGGGGATACGAGCAGTACTTC
CASSTVAGGYEQYF
>NA|NA|TRBV5-1|12|TRBJ1-1
TGCGCCAGTGCTTCGGGGAACACTGAAGCTTTCTTT
CASASGNTEAFF
>NA|NA|TRBV6-5|15|TRBJ2-7
TGTGCCAGCAGCCTCAATACAGGGCCGACCTACGAGCAGTACTTC
CASSLNTGPTYEQYF
>many|TRBD1|TRBV4-1|15|TRBJ1-6
TGCGCCAGCAGCCCCAACGACAGGGTGGATGAGCCCCTCCACTTT
CASSPNDRVDEPLHF
>NA|NA|TRBV14|13|TRBJ2-3
TGTGCCAGCAGCCAAGATATCGCGGGAACGCAGTATTTT
CASSQDIAGTQYF
>NA|NA|TRBV19|16|TRBJ2-7
TGTGCCAGTAGTACGACCGGGACCCAGGGGCTCTACGAGCAGTACTTC
CASSTTGTQGLYEQYF
>few|TRBD2|TRBV4-2|15|TRBJ2-3
TGTGCCAGCAGCCAAGACCAACTAGCGACAGATACGCAGTATTTT
CASSQDQLATDTQYF
>once|TRBD1|TRBV6-1|14|TRBJ1-2
TGTGCCAGCAGTTTAGGGACAGGGTCCTATGGCTACACCTTC
CASSLGTGSYGYTF
>NA|NA|TRBV27|12|TRBJ2-3
TGTGCCAGCAGTTCCAACACAGATACGCAGTATTTT
CASSSNTDTQYF
>NA|TRBD1|TRBV19|15|TRBJ1-5
TGTGCCAGTAGGCTACAGGGGGCCGGGGAGCAGCCCCAGCATTTT
CASRLQGAGEQPQHF
>NA|NA|TRBV7-3|15|TRBJ1-2
TGTGCCAGCAGCTTAGGGTACGCGGGGAACGTTGGCTACACCTTC
CASSLGYAGNVGYTF
>NA|TRBD2|TRBV27|14|TRBJ2-1
TGTGCCAGCAGTTCAGGACTAGCCATTGATGAGCAGTTCTTC
CASSSGLAIDEQFF
>NA|TRBD1|TRBV5-1|16|TRBJ2-2
TGCGCCAGCAGCCCAGACAGGGGCGTTAGGACCGGGGAGCTGTTTTTT
CASSPDRGVRTGELFF
>NA|NA|TRBV9|13|TRBJ2-7
TGTGCCACCTCGGAGAACGAATCCTACGAGCAGTACTTC
CATSENESYEQYF
>NA|NA|TRBV5-1|14|TRBJ2-7
TGCGCCAGCAGCCCCGGAGGGGCGTCCTACGAGCAGTACTTC
CASSPGGASYEQYF
>once|NA|TRBV5-6|14|TRBJ2-1
TGTGCCAGCAGCGGCCGGTGGACAGAGGATGAGCAGTTCTTC
CASSGRWTEDEQFF
>NA|NA|TRBV4-3|14|TRBJ2-1
TGCGCCAGCAGCCAAGATGATTTACTCAATGAGCAGTTCTTC
CASSQDDLLNEQFF
>NA|NA|TRBV27|13|TRBJ2-7
TGTGCCAGCAGTTCCTACCCTCCTTACGAGCAGTACTTC
CASSSYPPYEQYF
>many|NA|TRBV19|15|TRBJ1-6
TGTGCCAGTACCTTCGATATGGGACTTAATTCACCCCTCCACTTT
CASTFDMGLNSPLHF
>NA|NA|TRBV28|13|TRBJ2-3
TGTGCCAGCAGGGGCAGAAGCACAGATACGCAGTATTTT
CASRGRSTDTQYF
>NA|NA|TRBV6-1|13|TRBJ1-4
TGTGCCACCCGCCGGGCAACTAATGAAAAACTGTTTTTT
CATRRATNEKLFF
>NA|NA|TRBV9|13|TRBJ1-4
TGTGCCAGCAGCTCCGGGGTTAATGAAAAACTGTTTTTT
CASSSGVNEKLFF
>NA|TRBD1|TRBV2|14|TRBJ1-2
TGTGCCAGCAGTAGACAGGGAACTAACTATGGCTACACCTTC
CASSRQGTNYGYTF
>NA|NA|TRBV29-1|12|TRBJ2-5
TGCAGCGTTGAAACTGACCAAGAGACCCAGTACTTC
CSVETDQETQYF
>NA|NA|TRBV7-2|12|TRBJ2-5
TGTGCCAGCAATAGGGCGGGGCAGACCCAGTACTTC
CASNRAGQTQYF
>NA|TRBD2|TRBV5-4|16|TRBJ2-7
TGTGCCAGCAGCCAGCGGGGGGGCGGTCGACTCTACGAGCAGTACTTC
CASSQRGGGRLYEQYF
>NA|NA|TRBV6-5|16|TRBJ2-1
TGTGCCAGCAGTTACTCGGGGCAGGAGGGGTACAATGAGCAGTTCTTC
CASSYSGQEGYNEQFF
>NA|TRBD1|TRBV6-6|16|TRBJ1-3
TGTGCCAGCAGTCCCGGGACAGGGATAGCTGGAAACACCATATATTTT
CASSPGTGIAGNTIYF
>NA|NA|TRBV5-1|15|TRBJ2-7
TGCGCCAGCAGCTTGGACGGACAGACTGCCTACGAGCAGTACTTC
CASSLDGQTAYEQYF
>NA|TRBD1|TRBV19|14|TRBJ2-3
TGTGCCAGCAGGGGACAGGGAGTATCAGATACGCAGTATTTT
CASRGQGVSDTQYF
>once|TRBD1|TRBV6-6|14|TRBJ2-7
TGTGCCAGCAGGATGACAGGGAACCCCTACGAGCAGTACTTC
CASRMTGNPYEQYF
>NA|NA|TRBV10-2|14|TRBJ2-5
TGCGCCAGCAGTGAGATAACAATTCAAGAGACCCAGTACTTC
CASSEITIQETQYF
>NA|TRBD1|TRBV5-5|17|TRBJ1-5
TGTGCCAGCAGCTTGGAAGGGGGACAGGGAATTTCTCAGCCCCAGCATTTT
CASSLEGGQGISQPQHF